This T cell receptor (beta chain) stems from a study of blood T cell repertoires in COVID-19. Study as a whole: The analysed material was cDNA or gDNA that came from T cells, B-cell-depleted T cells, or PBMCs.

Clones were read by immunoSEQ multiplex PCR, and TCRdb kept only the in-frame ones, dropping some. The sample consists of 81,000 or so clones, approximately 85% of them appearing once. The CDR3 has 13 amino acids. Trimming took off 7 bases at V and 0 bases at J, with 9 bases between the two ends. Germline V gene data show CDR1 as MNHEY and CDR2 as SMNVEV (reference sequence). Sequenced: peripheral blood. The gene calls are TRBV27 and TRBJ1-1, with D possibly being TRBD1 (5 bases). The clonotype originates from a man between 50 and 59 years old with COVID-19, enrolled during active disease. The CDR3 sequence: CASIGDLNTEAFF. Here the CDR3 DNA reads TGTGCCAGCATTGGGGACTTGAACACTGAAGCTTTCTTT.